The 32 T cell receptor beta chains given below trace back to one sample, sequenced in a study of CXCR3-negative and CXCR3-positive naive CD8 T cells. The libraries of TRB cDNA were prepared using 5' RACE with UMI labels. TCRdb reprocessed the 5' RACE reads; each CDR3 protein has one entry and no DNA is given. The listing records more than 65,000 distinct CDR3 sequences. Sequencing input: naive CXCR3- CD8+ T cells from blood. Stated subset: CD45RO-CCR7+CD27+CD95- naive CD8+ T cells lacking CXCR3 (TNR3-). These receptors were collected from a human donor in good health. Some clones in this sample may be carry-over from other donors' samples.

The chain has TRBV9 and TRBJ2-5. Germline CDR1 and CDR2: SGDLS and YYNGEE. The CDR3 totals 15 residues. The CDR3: CASSVLNTPQETQYF.

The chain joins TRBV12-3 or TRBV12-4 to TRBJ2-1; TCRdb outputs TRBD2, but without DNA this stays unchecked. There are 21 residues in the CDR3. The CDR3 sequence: CASRPTPTSGRSVGSYNEQFF.

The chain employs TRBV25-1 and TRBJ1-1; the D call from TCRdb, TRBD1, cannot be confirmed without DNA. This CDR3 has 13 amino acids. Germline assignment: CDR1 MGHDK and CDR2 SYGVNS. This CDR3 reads CASRLTGRTEAFF.

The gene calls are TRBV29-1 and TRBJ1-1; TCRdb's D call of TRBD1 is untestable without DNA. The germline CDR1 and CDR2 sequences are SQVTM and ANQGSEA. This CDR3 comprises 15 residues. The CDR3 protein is CSVEFPSGGVTEAFF.

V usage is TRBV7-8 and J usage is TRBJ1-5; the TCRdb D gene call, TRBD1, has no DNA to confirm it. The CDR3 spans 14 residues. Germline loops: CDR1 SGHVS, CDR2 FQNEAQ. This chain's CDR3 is CASSLADRAQPQHF.

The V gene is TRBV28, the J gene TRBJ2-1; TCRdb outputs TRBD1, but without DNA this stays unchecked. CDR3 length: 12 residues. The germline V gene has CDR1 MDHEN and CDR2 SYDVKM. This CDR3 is CASSVTGAEQFF. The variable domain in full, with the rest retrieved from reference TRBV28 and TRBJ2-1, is DVKVTQSSRYLVKRTGEKVFLECVQDMDHENMFWYRQDPGLGLRLIYFSYDVKMKEKGDIPEGYSVSREKKERFSLILESASTNQTSMYLCASSVTGAEQFFGPGTRLTVL.

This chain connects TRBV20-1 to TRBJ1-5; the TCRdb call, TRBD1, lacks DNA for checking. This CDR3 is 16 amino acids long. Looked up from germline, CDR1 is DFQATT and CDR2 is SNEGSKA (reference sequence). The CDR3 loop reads CSARVPGAGSNQPQHF.

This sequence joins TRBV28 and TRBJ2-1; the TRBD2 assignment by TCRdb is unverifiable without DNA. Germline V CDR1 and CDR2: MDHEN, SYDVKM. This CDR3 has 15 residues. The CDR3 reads CASRGGSISYNEQFF. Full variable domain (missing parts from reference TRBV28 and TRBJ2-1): DVKVTQSSRYLVKRTGEKVFLECVQDMDHENMFWYRQDPGLGLRLIYFSYDVKMKEKGDIPEGYSVSREKKERFSLILESASTNQTSMYLCASRGGSISYNEQFFGPGTRLTVL.

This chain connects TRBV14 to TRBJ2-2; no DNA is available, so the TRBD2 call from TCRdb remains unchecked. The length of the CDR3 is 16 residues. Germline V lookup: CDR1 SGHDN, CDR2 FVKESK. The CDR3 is CASSQDPDYNTGELFF. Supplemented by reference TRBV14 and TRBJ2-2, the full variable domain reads EAGVTQFPSHSVIEKGQTVTLRCDPISGHDNLYWYRRVMGKEIKFLLHFVKESKQDESGMPNNRFLAERTGGTYSTLKVQPAELEDSGVYFCASSQDPDYNTGELFFGEGSRLTVL.

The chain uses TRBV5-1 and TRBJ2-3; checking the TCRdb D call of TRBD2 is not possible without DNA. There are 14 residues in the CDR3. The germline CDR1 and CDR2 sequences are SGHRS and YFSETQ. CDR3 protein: CASAGLAPIDTQYF.

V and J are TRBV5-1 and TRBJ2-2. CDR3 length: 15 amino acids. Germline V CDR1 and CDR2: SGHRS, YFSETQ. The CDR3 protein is CASSLSVANTGELFF.

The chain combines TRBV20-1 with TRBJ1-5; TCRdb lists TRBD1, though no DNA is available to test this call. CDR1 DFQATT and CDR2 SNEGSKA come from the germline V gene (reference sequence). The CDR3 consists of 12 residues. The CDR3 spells CSATTENQPQHF.

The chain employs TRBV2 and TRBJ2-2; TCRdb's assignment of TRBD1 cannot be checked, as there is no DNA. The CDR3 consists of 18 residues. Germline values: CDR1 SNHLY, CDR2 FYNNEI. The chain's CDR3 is CASGGAGDAPLITGELFF.

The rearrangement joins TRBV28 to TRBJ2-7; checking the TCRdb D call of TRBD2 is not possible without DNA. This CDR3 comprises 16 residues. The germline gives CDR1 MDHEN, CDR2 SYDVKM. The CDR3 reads CASRPGGIAGVNEQYF.

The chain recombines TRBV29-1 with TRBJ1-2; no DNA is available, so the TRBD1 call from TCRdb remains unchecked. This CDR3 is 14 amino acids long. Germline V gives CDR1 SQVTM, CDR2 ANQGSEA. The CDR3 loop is CSVELTDDVYGYTF.

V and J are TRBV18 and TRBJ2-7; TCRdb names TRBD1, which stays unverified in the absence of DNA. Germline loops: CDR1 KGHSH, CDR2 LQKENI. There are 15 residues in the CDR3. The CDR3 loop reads CASSHHGASYYEQYF.

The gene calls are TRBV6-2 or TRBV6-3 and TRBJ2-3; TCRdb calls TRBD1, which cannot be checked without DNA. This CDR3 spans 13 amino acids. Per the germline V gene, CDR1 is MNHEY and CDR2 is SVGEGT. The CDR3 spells CASSPDRATTQYF.

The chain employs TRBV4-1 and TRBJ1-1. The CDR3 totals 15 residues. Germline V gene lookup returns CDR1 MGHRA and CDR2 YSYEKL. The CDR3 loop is CASSHQPGDQTEAFF.

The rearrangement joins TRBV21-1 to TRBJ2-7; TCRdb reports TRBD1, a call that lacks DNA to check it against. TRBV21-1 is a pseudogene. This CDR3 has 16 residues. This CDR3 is CASSHWDRVRPYEQYF.

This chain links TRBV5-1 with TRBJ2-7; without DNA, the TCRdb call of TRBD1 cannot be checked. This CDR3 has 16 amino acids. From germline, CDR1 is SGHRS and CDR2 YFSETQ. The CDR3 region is CASSLLQGRDSYEQYF.

The CDR3 is CASRPAEGLIYGYTF. This chain links TRBV7-9 with TRBJ1-2. The CDR3 spans 15 residues. CDR1 SEHNR and CDR2 FQNEAQ come from the germline V gene (reference sequence).

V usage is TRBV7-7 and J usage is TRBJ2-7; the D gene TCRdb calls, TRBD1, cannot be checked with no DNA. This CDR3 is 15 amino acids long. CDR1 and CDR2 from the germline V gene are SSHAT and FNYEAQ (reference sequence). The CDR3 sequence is CASSLAVGQGYEQYF.

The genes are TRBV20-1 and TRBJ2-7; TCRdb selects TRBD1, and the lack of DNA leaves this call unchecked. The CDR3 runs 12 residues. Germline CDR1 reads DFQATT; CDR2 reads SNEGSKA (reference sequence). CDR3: CSATDREPEQYF.

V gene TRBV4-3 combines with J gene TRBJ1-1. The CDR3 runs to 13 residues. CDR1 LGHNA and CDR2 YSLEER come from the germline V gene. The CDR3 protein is CASSQVMNTEAFF.

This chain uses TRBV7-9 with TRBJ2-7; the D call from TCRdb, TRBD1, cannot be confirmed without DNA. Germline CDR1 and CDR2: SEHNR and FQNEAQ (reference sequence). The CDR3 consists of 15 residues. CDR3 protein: CASSLGQGSAYEQYF.

CDR3 amino acids: CASSPLSDTIGGYTF. The genes are TRBV7-6 and TRBJ1-2; TCRdb returns TRBD1, unconfirmable since there is no DNA. This CDR3 is built from 15 residues. Germline V gene lookup returns CDR1 SGHVS and CDR2 FNYEAQ.

The chain's CDR3 is CASSYRASGANVLTF. The V call is TRBV6-2 or TRBV6-3, the J call TRBJ2-6. CDR3 length equals 15 residues. In germline, CDR1 is MNHEY, CDR2 SVGEGT.

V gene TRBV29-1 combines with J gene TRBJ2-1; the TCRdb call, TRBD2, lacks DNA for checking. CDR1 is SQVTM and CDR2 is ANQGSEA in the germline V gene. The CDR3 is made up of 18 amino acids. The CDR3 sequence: CSVEGTSGSLSSYNEQFF.

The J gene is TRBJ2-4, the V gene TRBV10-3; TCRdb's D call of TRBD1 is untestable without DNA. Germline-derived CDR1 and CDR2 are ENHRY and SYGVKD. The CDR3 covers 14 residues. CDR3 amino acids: CATLSPQNKNIQYF.

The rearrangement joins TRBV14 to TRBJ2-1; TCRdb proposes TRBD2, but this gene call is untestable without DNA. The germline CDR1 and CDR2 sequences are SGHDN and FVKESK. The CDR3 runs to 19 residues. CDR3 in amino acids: CASSSPTLAGGSFWNEQFF.

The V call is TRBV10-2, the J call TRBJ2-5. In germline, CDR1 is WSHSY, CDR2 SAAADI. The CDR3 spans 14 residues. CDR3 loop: CASSDLTYQETQYF.

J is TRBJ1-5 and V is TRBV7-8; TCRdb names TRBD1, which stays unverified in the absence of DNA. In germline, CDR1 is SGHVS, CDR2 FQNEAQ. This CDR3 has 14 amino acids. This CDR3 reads CASSLPGNKQPQHF.